These 12 T cell receptor beta chains share one sample of origin, sequenced in a study of PD-L1 blockade in urothelial cancer. Time point reported: pretreatment peripheral blood. Only in-frame clones appear in the TCRdb table, and some are missing; sequencing was by immunoSEQ multiplex PCR. Found here are tens of thousands of clones, 70% to 90% of them singletons; the top ten hold roughly 15%. Sequenced here: PBMCs, sampled around atezolizumab (anti-PD-L1) treatment. All receptors come from a woman aged 60 to 75 with urothelial cancer.

The V gene is TRBV7-5, the J gene TRBJ2-5; TRBD1 reflects the table's D call only, with no check against the DNA. TRBV7-5 corresponds to a pseudogene. The CDR3 sequence is 17 residues long. The CDR3 here is CARSYIQGFDMEETQYF. CDR3 nucleotide sequence: TGTGCCAGAAGCTACATACAGGGTTTTGATATGGAAGAGACCCAGTACTTC.

The J gene is TRBJ1-5, the V gene TRBV5-1, with TRBD1 as a possible D gene (6 bases). Germline values: CDR1 SGHRS, CDR2 YFSETQ. Trimming stripped 0 bases from V and 4 bases from J, with 14 bases between. CDR3 length equals 16 residues. This chain's CDR3 is CASSLGFQGSNQPQHF. The CDR3 DNA sequence: TGCGCCAGCAGCTTGGGATTTCAGGGGTCTAATCAGCCCCAGCATTTT.

The DNA of the CDR3 is TGTGCCAGCAGCTTAAACAGAATGACTAACTATGGCTACACCTTC. Its protein is CASSLNRMTNYGYTF. V and J are TRBV7-3 and TRBJ1-2; D is undetermined. The CDR3 is 15 amino acids. Per germline, CDR1 SGHTA and CDR2 FQGTGA. Trimming took off 1 base at V and 0 bases at J, with 9 bases between the two ends. The full variable domain, in which reference TRBV7-3 and TRBJ1-2 provide the parts outside the CDR3, is GAGVSQTPSNKVTEKGKYVELRCDPISGHTALYWYRQSLGQGPEFLIYFQGTGAADDSGLPNDRFFAVRPEGSVSTLKIQRTERGDSAVYLCASSLNRMTNYGYTFGSGTRLTVV.

Only one count was recorded for this clone. The gene calls are TRBV5-1 and TRBJ2-3, with 8 bases lining up with TRBD2. The CDR3 has 17 residues. Germline V gives CDR1 SGHRS, CDR2 YFSETQ. J lost 4 bases, V lost 4 bases, and 14 bases had no gene match. CDR3 sequence (DNA): TGCGCCAGCAGCCGGACACTGAGCGGGAGAGGCGCAGATACGCAGTATTTT. The encoded protein is CASSRTLSGRGADTQYF.

The rearrangement joins TRBV5-6 to TRBJ2-3; 12 positions agree with TRBD1. J gave up 5 bases and V 2 bases, and 3 bases lay outside the gene matches. The CDR3 totals 15 residues. CDR1 and CDR2 from the germline V gene are SGHDT and YYEEEE. The CDR3 region is CASSLGTGGVDTQYF. The CDR3 coding sequence is TGTGCCAGCAGCTTAGGGACAGGGGGCGTAGATACGCAGTATTTT.

This chain connects TRBV6-1 to TRBJ2-1; D not resolved. The CDR3 consists of 13 residues. CDR1 is MNHNS, CDR2 SASEGT, per germline. V dropped 3 bases and J dropped 7 bases, with 10 bases sitting between them. The CDR3 DNA follows: TGTGCCAGCAGTGATAGGTTCAGGAATGAGCAGTTCTTC. Amino acid sequence: CASSDRFRNEQFF.

The rearrangement links TRBV5-1 to TRBJ1-1; the match to TRBD1 covers 10 bases. Germline V lookup: CDR1 SGHRS, CDR2 YFSETQ. This CDR3 spans 15 amino acids. With V trimmed by 3 bases and J by 7 bases, 9 bases remained unmatched. The CDR3 sequence is CASSWDRGGLGEAFF. The CDR3 nucleotides are TGCGCCAGCAGCTGGGACAGGGGCGGACTGGGTGAAGCTTTCTTT. Variable domain in full (rest from reference TRBV5-1 and TRBJ1-1): KAGVTQTPRYLIKTRGQQVTLSCSPISGHRSVSWYQQTPGQGLQFLFEYFSETQRNKGNFPGRFSGRQFSNSRSEMNVSTLELGDSALYLCASSWDRGGLGEAFFGQGTRLTVV.

The genes are TRBV5-1 and TRBJ2-7, with 9 bases aligning to TRBD1. V trimming: 5 bases; J trimming: 2 bases; junction bases outside the gene matches: 17. The CDR3 extends over 18 amino acids. Germline-derived CDR1 and CDR2 are SGHRS and YFSETQ. CDR3 in amino acids: CASSLYSKGQGVPYEQYF. CDR3 sequence (DNA): TGCGCCAGCAGTTTATATTCGAAGGGACAGGGAGTACCCTACGAGCAGTACTTC.

The chain couples TRBV5-1 to TRBJ1-2; D may be TRBD1 (5 bases). The CDR3 covers 15 residues. Germline V lookup: CDR1 SGHRS, CDR2 YFSETQ. V was cut by 0 bases and J by 5 bases, with 14 bases left in between. CDR3 loop: CASSLVHQGSYGYTF. For the CDR3, the DNA is TGCGCCAGCAGCTTGGTCCATCAGGGTTCTTATGGCTACACCTTC.

In this sample, this clone turned up a few times. V usage is TRBV6-4 and J usage is TRBJ2-2; D is uncertain. The germline V gene has CDR1 MRHNA and CDR2 SNTAGT. V dropped 0 bases and J dropped 2 bases, with 7 bases sitting between them. The CDR3 has 15 amino acids. The CDR3 spells CASSDSKLNTGELFF. The CDR3 nucleotides are TGTGCCAGCAGTGACTCGAAGCTCAACACCGGGGAGCTGTTTTTT.

This chain joins TRBV5-4 and TRBJ2-3; TRBD2 aligns across 11 bases. Trimming removed 0 bases from V and 1 base from J; junction bases left unmatched: 4. CDR3 length: 17 amino acids. The germline gives CDR1 SGHNT, CDR2 YYREEE (reference sequence). In DNA, the CDR3 is TGTGCCAGCAGCTTGGTCGTACTAGCGGGGGGCACAGATACGCAGTATTTT. Protein sequence: CASSLVVLAGGTDTQYF.

The chain joins TRBV9 to TRBJ1-2, with D possibly TRBD1 on 5 matching bases. Germline V gives CDR1 SGDLS, CDR2 YYNGEE. Trimming shortened V by 4 bases and J by 7 bases, and 23 bases separated the two germline ends. The CDR3 contains 16 residues. The CDR3 is CASSSLAGLPISGYTF. For the CDR3, the DNA is TGTGCCAGCAGCTCCCTCGCGGGGCTACCTATAAGTGGCTACACCTTC.